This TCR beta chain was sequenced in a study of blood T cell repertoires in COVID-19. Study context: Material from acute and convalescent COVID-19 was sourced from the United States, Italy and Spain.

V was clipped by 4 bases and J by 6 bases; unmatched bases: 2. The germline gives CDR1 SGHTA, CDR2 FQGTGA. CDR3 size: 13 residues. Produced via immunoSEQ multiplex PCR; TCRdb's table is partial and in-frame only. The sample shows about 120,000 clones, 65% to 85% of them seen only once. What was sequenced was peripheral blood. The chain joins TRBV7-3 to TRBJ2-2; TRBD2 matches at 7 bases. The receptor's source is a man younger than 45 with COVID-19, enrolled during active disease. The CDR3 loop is CASSSRGAGELFF. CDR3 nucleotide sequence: TGTGCCAGCAGCTCCCGGGGGGCCGGGGAGCTGTTTTTT.